This TCR beta chain was recovered during a study of blood T cell repertoires in COVID-19. The protocol was immunoSEQ multiplex PCR, while the TCRdb copy is restricted to in-frame clones and leaves out a portion. Of about 360,000 clones listed, 70% to 90% were seen once; the top ten hold approximately 2.9%. This CDR3 is 16 amino acids long. The V segment lost 4 bases and the J segment 5 bases; nucleotides outside the gene matches: 6. Germline V gene sequence: CDR1 SGHRS, CDR2 YFSETQ. The receptor's source is a human donor in a cohort sampled during active COVID-19. Specimen: peripheral blood. This rearrangement joins TRBV5-1 to TRBJ2-2; 12 nucleotides align to TRBD2. The CDR3 DNA reads as TGCGCCAGCAGCCTCGGACTAGCGGGGTCGACCGGGGAGCTGTTTTTT. The encoded protein is CASSLGLAGSTGELFF.